Below are 21 T cell receptor beta chains sequenced from a single sample in a study of tumor-infiltrating lymphocytes in primary liver carcinoma. TCR beta cDNA was made from 400 to 600 ng total RNA with a constant-region primer. A slightly modified ARM-PCR protocol with three nested multiplex PCR rounds produced these TCR beta libraries. TRBV1-TRBV30 forward primers paired with a C-beta reverse primer were used in the first two PCR rounds, which ran roughly 9 cycles each. One entry per CDR3 protein, called by TCRdb with MiXCR from the multiplex PCR reads. The sample contains fewer than 200,000 distinct CDR3 sequences, around 85% of which appear only once. The tissue used was unsorted bulk material of roughly 17-31 mg. RNA and DNA were co-extracted from it with the AllPrep DNA/RNA mini kit. Sequenced: tumor tissue from primary liver carcinoma. The receptors shown here come from a man in his forties or fifties with primary liver carcinoma and hepatitis B virus infection.

Note on this clonotype: One end of the junction fails to match germline, which may point to a read error. The chain employs TRBV29-1 and TRBJ2-5; maybe TRBD1 (6 bases). The CDR3 is 15 residues long. CDR1 is SQVTM and CDR2 is ANQGSEA in the germline V gene. The CDR3 here is CSVAGRTVGWETQYF. The DNA of the CDR3 is TGCAGCGTTGCAGGCAGGACAGTGGGCTGGGAGACTCAGTACTTC.

This clonotype was detected once. The junction departs from the called germline gene at one end, perhaps through a read error. The chain recombines TRBV5-4 with TRBJ2-7, with TRBD2 identical over 9 bases. Germline V gene sequence: CDR1 SGHNT, CDR2 YYREEE (reference sequence). This CDR3 contains 16 residues. The CDR3 sequence: CASSKTSGGLGAERYF. The DNA for the CDR3 is TGTGCCAGCAGCAAGACTAGCGGAGGTCTAGGGGCCGAGCGGTACTTC.

As for this clonotype: One end of the junction fails to match germline, which may point to a read error. The chain's CDR3 is CASSPAGIGETQYF. CDR3 sequence (DNA): TGTGCCAGCAGTCCCGCCGGGATTGGAGAGACCCAGTATTTC. The gene calls are TRBV12-3 or TRBV12-4 and TRBJ2-5, with D perhaps matching TRBD2 (5 bases). CDR3 length: 14 residues.

Concerning this clonotype: This may come from a read error, since a much larger clone is one base off. CDR3 DNA sequence: TGTGCCTGTAAGTCTGACAGGTTTCGTTCACCCCTCCACTTT. Protein: CACKSDRFRSPLHF. The rearrangement uses TRBV30 and TRBJ1-6; the D gene is possibly TRBD1 (6 bases). The CDR3 is 14 amino acids. Germline CDR1 and CDR2: GTSNPN and SVGIG (reference sequence). V lost 6 bases, J lost 9 bases, and 18 bases lay in between.

This clonotype was recorded once. One junction end disagrees with the germline gene, perhaps due to a read error. CDR3 sequence reads: CSSSLAPDPQYF. CDR3 DNA sequence: TGTTCCAGCAGCTTGGCCCCAGACCCGCAGTACTTC. This sequence joins TRBV5-6 and TRBJ2-7; D uncertain. CDR1 is SGHDT and CDR2 is YYEEEE in the germline V gene. The CDR3 is made up of 12 amino acids. Full variable domain (rest looked up from reference TRBV5-6 and TRBJ2-7): DAGVTQSPTHLIKTRGQQVTLRCSPKSGHDTVSWYQQALGQGPQFIFQYYEEEERQRGNFPDRFSGHQFPNYSSELNVNALLLGDSALYLCSSSLAPDPQYFGPGTRLTVT.

Points on this clonotype: An end of the junction does not agree with germline; a read error may underlie this. The chain links TRBV28 to TRBJ1-3; 7 nucleotides match TRBD1. The CDR3 has 17 amino acids. The V gene's germline CDR1 is MDHEN and CDR2 SYDVKM. The CDR3 DNA is TGTGCCAGCAATTTAATTACGGGACAGACCTCTGGAAACACCACATATTTT. Protein product: CASNLITGQTSGNTTYF.

Note on this clonotype: One end of the junction does not line up with germline, which may come from a read error. J is TRBJ2-3 and V is TRBV28; 8 bases fit TRBD1. Germline CDR1 reads MDHEN; CDR2 reads SYDVKM. The CDR3 consists of 16 residues. The CDR3 nucleotides are TGTGCCAGCAATTTAAGGACAGGGCCCTCCACAGTTACGCAGTATTTT. Its protein product is CASNLRTGPSTVTQYF.

About this clonotype: One junction end disagrees with the germline gene, perhaps due to a read error. CDR3: CASGRESTVTQYF. CDR3 sequence (DNA): TGTGCTAGCGGTCGGGAGTCCACAGTTACGCAGTATTTT. The chain uses TRBV4-2 and TRBJ2-3, with D perhaps matching TRBD2 (6 bases). The CDR3 covers 13 residues. Germline CDR1 LGHNA, CDR2 YNFKEQ.

The chain links TRBV29-1 to TRBJ2-7; the D gene is possibly TRBD1 (6 bases). Germline V gene sequence: CDR1 SQVTM, CDR2 ANQGSEA. Deletions cut 8 bases from V and 7 bases from J, with 24 bases between. This CDR3 is built from 14 residues. The CDR3 region is CSLPYRVDQVEQYF. CDR3 nucleotide sequence: TGCAGCCTCCCATACAGGGTGGACCAGGTTGAGCAGTACTTC.

To note about this clonotype: At one end the junction does not follow the germline gene, possibly because of a read error. V usage is TRBV10-1 and J usage is TRBJ2-7, with D uncertain. The CDR3 length is 17 residues. Per germline, CDR1 WNHNN and CDR2 SYGVQD (reference sequence). CDR3 sequence reads: CASVGSRYPPVSYEQCF. The CDR3 nucleotides read TGCGCCAGCGTAGGTTCCCGATACCCACCAGTTTCCTACGAGCAGTGCTTC.

To note about this clonotype: Sequence at one end of the junction differs from germline and may be a read error. The chain employs TRBV29-1 and TRBJ2-4; D is perhaps TRBD1 (5 bases). The CDR3 has 12 amino acids. Per the germline V gene, CDR1 is SQVTM and CDR2 is ANQGSEA. The CDR3: CNVADTQNIQYF. For the CDR3, the DNA is TGCAACGTTGCGGACACTCAAAACATTCAATACTTC.

The V call is TRBV6-2 or TRBV6-3, the J call TRBJ2-1; TRBD2 matches 7 bases. The V and J ends lost 8 bases and 8 bases, in that order; junction bases with no gene match: 15. Germline V gives CDR1 MNHEY, CDR2 SVGEGT. CDR3 size: 15 residues. For the CDR3, the DNA is TGTGCCAGCGGCATCGAACCAAGCGGGAACGATGAGCAGTTCTTC. Its protein product is CASGIEPSGNDEQFF.

Remarks on this clonotype: An end of the junction does not agree with germline; a read error may underlie this. The gene calls are TRBV4-2 and TRBJ1-2; a possible D gene is TRBD1 (6 bases). Germline CDR1 reads LGHNA; CDR2 reads YNFKEQ. The CDR3 has 15 residues. CDR3 DNA sequence: TGTGCTAGCAGCCAATCGGGGGCTTGGGTCTATGGCTACACCTTC. Its translation: CASSQSGAWVYGYTF.

Remarks on this clonotype: The junction does not match germline at one end; this may be a read error. The gene calls are TRBV29-1 and TRBJ2-2; D uncertain. Per the germline V gene, CDR1 is SQVTM and CDR2 is ANQGSEA. CDR3 size: 14 residues. The CDR3 DNA reads TGCAGGGTTTCCGGGCCGGTGAACACAGGGGAGCTGTTTTTT. Protein sequence: CRVSGPVNTGELFF.

V and J are TRBV10-3 and TRBJ2-3, with 7 bases aligning to TRBD2. This CDR3 is built from 14 residues. Unmatched junction bases numbered 8, after V lost 0 bases and J lost 11 bases. Germline V gene lookup returns CDR1 ENHRY and CDR2 SYGVKD. The CDR3 DNA is TGTGCCATCAGTGAGTCGGGAGGGGAGGGTAAGCAGTATTTT. It encodes CAISESGGEGKQYF.

This clonotype has just a few counts. This may be a read error: a much more frequent sequence differs by one nucleotide. The chain uses TRBV5-4 and TRBJ2-2; 14 bases agree with TRBD2. Germline assignment: CDR1 SGHNT and CDR2 YYREEE (reference sequence). The CDR3 sequence is 18 residues long. CDR3 nucleotides: TGTGCCAGCAGCTTGGGACTAGCGGGAGGGACGAACACCGGGGAGCTGGTTTTT. As protein: CASSLGLAGGTNTGELVF.

On this clonotype: The missing conserved phenylalanine or tryptophan at the end of this CDR3 makes a read error likely. Because the CDR3's place on the DNA is in doubt, the DNA is left out and the CDR3 is given as listed by TCRdb. The V call is TRBV11-1, the J call TRBJ2-1; TRBD2, as called in the table, went unchecked against the DNA. The CDR3 totals 18 residues, both ends included. In germline, CDR1 is SGHAT, CDR2 FQDESV (reference sequence). This CDR3 is CASSLYRSAGGSYNEYFL.

A remark on this clonotype: The final CDR3 position lacks the conserved phenylalanine or tryptophan, pointing to a likely read error. V and J are TRBV6-6 and TRBJ2-7; 8 bases map to TRBD1. Per germline, CDR1 MNHNY and CDR2 SVGAGI (reference sequence). The CDR3 consists of 17 residues. In DNA form, the CDR3 reads TGTACCAGCATCCCTGAAAGAGGACAGGGCCACTCCTACGAGCAGTACATC. Protein product: CTSIPERGQGHSYEQYI.

The rearrangement links TRBV12-3 or TRBV12-4 to TRBJ2-7; possibly TRBD1 or TRBD2 for D (6 bases each). Between the trimmed V and J ends, which lost 6 bases and 9 bases, there was a span of 24 bases. CDR3 length equals 15 residues. The CDR3: CASSPFGGRPVVQYF. As DNA, the CDR3 is TGTGCCAGCAGCCCCTTCGGGGGCCGACCAGTCGTGCAGTACTTC.

Comment on this clonotype: This likely comes from a read error, as the CDR3 has no conserved phenylalanine or tryptophan at its end. The gene calls are TRBV28 and TRBJ2-1, with TRBD1 matching over 12 bases. CDR1 MDHEN and CDR2 SYDVKM come from the germline V gene. This CDR3 has 15 amino acids. The chain's CDR3 is CAGSLGQGATDEQFL. CDR3 nucleotide sequence: TGTGCCGGCAGCTTGGGACAGGGGGCGACCGATGAGCAGTTCTTA.

Note on this clonotype: The conserved closing phenylalanine or tryptophan is absent in this CDR3, likely reflecting a read error. The chain has TRBV6-1 and TRBJ1-5; possible D gene TRBD1, 6 bases. In germline, CDR1 is MNHNS, CDR2 SASEGT. This CDR3 region has 13 residues. The CDR3 sequence: CASSPDRNQSQHY. Written as DNA, the CDR3 is TGTGCCAGCAGCCCCGACAGGAATCAGTCCCAGCATTAT.